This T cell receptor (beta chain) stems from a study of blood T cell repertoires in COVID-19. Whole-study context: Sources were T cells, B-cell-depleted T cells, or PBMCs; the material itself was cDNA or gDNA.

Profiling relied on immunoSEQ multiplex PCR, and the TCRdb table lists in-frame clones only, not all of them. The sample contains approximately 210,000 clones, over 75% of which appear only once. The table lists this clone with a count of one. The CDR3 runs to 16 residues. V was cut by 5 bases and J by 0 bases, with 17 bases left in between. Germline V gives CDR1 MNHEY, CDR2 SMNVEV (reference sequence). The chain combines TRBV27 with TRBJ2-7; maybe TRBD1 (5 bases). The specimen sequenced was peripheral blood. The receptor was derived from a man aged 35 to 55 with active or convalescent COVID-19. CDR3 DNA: TGTGCCAGCAGTATCCGCTATGGGGCTTTCTCCTACGAGCAGTACTTC. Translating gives CASSIRYGAFSYEQYF.